The 22 T cell receptor beta chains listed next were all sequenced from one sample in a study of blood T cell repertoires in COVID-19. Clones were sequenced by immunoSEQ multiplex PCR, and TCRdb holds only the in-frame ones, with some missing. The table has around 220,000 clones, less than 90% seen once. The sample consisted of PBMCs or T cells enriched from blood (not recorded which). The origin of the receptors is a woman in her thirties or forties who had recovered from COVID-19.

This sequence joins TRBV28 and TRBJ2-5, with 9 bases fitting TRBD1. J was trimmed by 4 bases and V by 4 bases; bases with no gene match: 4. The germline V gene encodes CDR1 MDHEN and CDR2 SYDVKM. This CDR3 has 14 residues. CDR3 region: CASSSGQGRETQYF. CDR3 nucleotides: TGTGCCAGCAGTTCCGGACAGGGGAGAGAGACCCAGTACTTC.

V gene TRBV30 combines with J gene TRBJ1-1; the match to TRBD1 covers 12 bases. The germline gives CDR1 GTSNPN, CDR2 SVGIG (reference sequence). V dropped 4 bases and J dropped 6; count of bases not matched to a gene: 6. The CDR3 has 14 residues. For the CDR3, the DNA is TGTGCCTGGAACCGGGACAGGGGGCAATCTGAAGCTTTCTTT. It codes for CAWNRDRGQSEAFF.

This clone was recorded once. The chain is built from TRBV6-5 and TRBJ2-7; 8 nucleotides agree with TRBD1. V lost 4 bases to trimming and J lost 3 bases; unmatched junction nucleotides: 2. Germline loops: CDR1 MNHEY, CDR2 SVGAGI. This CDR3 has 13 amino acids. The CDR3 sequence: CASSLTGDYEQYF. As DNA, the CDR3 is TGTGCCAGCAGTTTGACAGGGGACTACGAGCAGTACTTC.

This clone has a single count. The V call is TRBV3-1 (or the pseudogene TRBV3-2), the J call TRBJ2-7; TRBD1 might be the D (6 bases). This CDR3 has 14 residues. Germline CDR1 is LGHDT and CDR2 is YNNKEL (reference sequence). Between the trimmed V and J ends, which lost 0 bases and 2 bases, there was a span of 8 bases. DNA for the CDR3: TGTGCCAGCAGCCAAGACAGGACAGCCTACGAGCAGTACTTC. This translates into CASSQDRTAYEQYF.

The chain recombines TRBV23-1 with TRBJ2-5, with D perhaps TRBD1 (5 bases). TRBV23-1 is placed among ORFs of uncertain function. The germline V and J ends were trimmed by 4 bases and 2 bases, with 11 bases remaining between them. The length of the CDR3 is 14 residues. CDR3 region: CASSRYRSQETQYF. The DNA of the CDR3 is TGCGCCAGCAGTCGTTACAGGAGTCAAGAGACCCAGTACTTC.

The chain recombines TRBV27 with TRBJ1-2; D remains unclear. Germline V gene sequence: CDR1 MNHEY, CDR2 SMNVEV (reference sequence). This CDR3 contains 13 residues. V dropped 5 bases and J dropped 3 bases, with 10 bases sitting between them. CDR3 residues: CASSPGVHYGYTF. In DNA form, the CDR3 reads TGTGCCAGCAGTCCGGGAGTCCACTATGGCTACACCTTC.

This chain connects TRBV5-1 to TRBJ2-2, with 12 positions matching TRBD1. With 4 bases clipped from V and 4 bases from J, the junction kept 8 bases outside the gene matches. Germline V CDR1 and CDR2: SGHRS, YFSETQ. The CDR3 contains 17 residues. CDR3 nucleotides: TGCGCCAGCAGCGGACGAGGGACAGGGGGCATCACCGGGGAGCTGTTTTTT. It yields the protein CASSGRGTGGITGELFF.

The V call is TRBV21-1, the J call TRBJ2-1; no DNA check was done on the table's D call, TRBD2. TRBV21-1 is listed as a pseudogene. The CDR3 runs 15 residues. Written as DNA, the CDR3 is TGTGCCAGCAGCAGAGGACGGGGATCCTACAATGAGCAGTTCTTC. Protein sequence: CASSRGRGSYNEQFF.

This chain links TRBV19 with TRBJ1-4; possible D gene TRBD1, 5 bases. Germline-derived CDR1 and CDR2 are LNHDA and SQIVND (reference sequence). The V end was cut by 5 bases, the J end by 6 bases, with 16 bases between. The length of the CDR3 is 15 residues. The CDR3 sequence: CASSSKGVTYEKLFF. CDR3 sequence (DNA): TGTGCCAGTAGTTCCAAAGGGGTGACTTATGAAAAACTGTTTTTT.

CDR3 in DNA: TGTGCCAGCAGCACTACAGGGAGATCACAAGAGACCCAGTACTTC. Its protein product is CASSTTGRSQETQYF. V usage is TRBV9 and J usage is TRBJ2-5, with a tentative D call TRBD1 (6 bases). V lost 4 bases, J lost 2 bases, and 15 bases lay in between. The CDR3 sequence is 15 residues long. Germline CDR1 and CDR2: SGDLS and YYNGEE.

The chain joins TRBV28 to TRBJ1-5; TRBD1 is a possible D gene (5 bases). V was cut by 6 bases and J by 6 bases, with 9 bases left in between. Germline values: CDR1 MDHEN, CDR2 SYDVKM. The CDR3 loop spans 12 amino acids. The CDR3 reads CASRSGFQPQHF. CDR3 coding DNA: TGTGCCAGCAGGTCAGGGTTTCAGCCCCAGCATTTT. Full variable domain (outside the CDR3, taken from reference TRBV28 and TRBJ1-5): DVKVTQSSRYLVKRTGEKVFLECVQDMDHENMFWYRQDPGLGLRLIYFSYDVKMKEKGDIPEGYSVSREKKERFSLILESASTNQTSMYLCASRSGFQPQHFGDGTRLSIL.

This chain joins TRBV5-1 and TRBJ2-5; 10 bases are a match to TRBD2. The CDR3 sequence is 15 residues long. V was clipped by 5 bases and J by 5 bases; unmatched bases: 9. The germline V gene has CDR1 SGHRS and CDR2 YFSETQ. The CDR3 DNA follows: TGCGCCAGCAGGACCCTAGCGGGAGAGGGGGAGACCCAGTACTTC. It translates to CASRTLAGEGETQYF.

The chain couples TRBV27 to TRBJ1-4; TRBD1 matches at 10 bases. Germline V gene data show CDR1 as MNHEY and CDR2 as SMNVEV (reference sequence). The CDR3 is 14 residues long. With V trimmed by 6 bases and J by 5 bases, 3 bases remained unmatched. The CDR3 spells CASSPGQGNEKLFF. The CDR3 DNA is TGTGCCAGCAGCCCGGGACAGGGGAATGAAAAACTGTTTTTT.

This chain uses TRBV27 with TRBJ2-3; no clear D gene. The CDR3 is 14 amino acids. Germline CDR1 and CDR2: MNHEY and SMNVEV (reference sequence). The V end lost 5 bases, the J end lost 1 base, and 10 bases lay between the germline ends. In DNA form, the CDR3 reads TGTGCCAGCAGTCGGGTAGAGGGCACAGATACGCAGTATTTT. Translating gives CASSRVEGTDTQYF.

The chain couples TRBV9 to TRBJ2-2; D unclear. This CDR3 is 12 amino acids long. Deletions cut 5 bases from V and 2 bases from J, with 4 bases between. Germline loops: CDR1 SGDLS, CDR2 YYNGEE. CDR3 sequence: CASSLNTGELFF. In DNA, the CDR3 is TGTGCCAGCAGTCTTAACACCGGGGAGCTGTTTTTT.

The V call is TRBV5-1, the J call TRBJ1-4; 9 bases line up with TRBD1. V lost 5 bases to trimming and J lost 7 bases; unmatched junction nucleotides: 15. Germline V lookup: CDR1 SGHRS, CDR2 YFSETQ. CDR3 size: 17 residues. The CDR3 region has the DNA TGCGCCAGCAGGAGCTGGAACACCGGGACAGGGCGTGAAAAACTGTTTTTT. The encoded protein is CASRSWNTGTGREKLFF.

The table lists this clone with a count of one. V and J are TRBV21-1 and TRBJ2-1; the table names TRBD1, a call not compared with the DNA. TRBV21-1 counts as a pseudogene. There are 15 residues in the CDR3. This chain's CDR3 is CASSYRWAPYNEQFF. CDR3 DNA: TGTGCCAGCAGCTATCGTTGGGCGCCCTACAATGAGCAGTTCTTC.

Details on this clone: A read error may produce the germline difference seen at one junction end. The chain joins TRBV7-2 to TRBJ1-2, with 9 bases matching TRBD1. The CDR3 has 13 residues. The V gene's germline CDR1 is SGHTA and CDR2 FQGNSA. CDR3 loop: CASSTRTGEGFDF. The CDR3 DNA is TGTGCCAGCAGCACTCGGACAGGGGAGGGTTTCGACTTC.

This chain links TRBV30 with TRBJ1-1; tentative D call: TRBD1 (5 bases). CDR3 length: 12 residues. Germline V gene lookup returns CDR1 GTSNPN and CDR2 SVGIG (reference sequence). Trimming cost V 0 bases and J 10 bases, with 12 bases left between them. The CDR3 spells CAWSVEGRVAFF. CDR3 coding DNA: TGTGCCTGGAGTGTAGAGGGGAGGGTAGCTTTCTTT.

V is TRBV6-5 and J is TRBJ2-3; no clear D. The germline V gene encodes CDR1 MNHEY and CDR2 SVGAGI. The ends were cut back, 9 bases at V and 2 bases at J, with 12 bases in the middle. CDR3 length: 13 amino acids. The CDR3 bases are TGTGCCAGTTCCGGGTTCAACACAGATACGCAGTATTTT. As protein: CASSGFNTDTQYF.

V is TRBV19 and J is TRBJ1-4; the match to TRBD1 covers 8 bases. Per the germline V gene, CDR1 is LNHDA and CDR2 is SQIVND (reference sequence). The CDR3 is 14 amino acids. J was trimmed by 8 bases and V by 3 bases; bases with no gene match: 5. CDR3 nucleotide sequence: TGTGCCAGTAGTATCCGGGACAGGAACGAAAAACTGTTTTTT. It is translated as CASSIRDRNEKLFF.

The chain uses TRBV5-4 and TRBJ2-1; 9 bases fit TRBD2. Germline values: CDR1 SGHNT, CDR2 YYREEE (reference sequence). V gave up 2 bases and J gave up 8 bases; unmatched junction bases: 8. The CDR3 spans 15 residues. CDR3 bases: TGTGCCAGCAGCTTTTCAGCGGGAGGTCGCGATGAGCAGTTCTTC. Residues: CASSFSAGGRDEQFF.